One sample yielded the 30 T cell receptor beta chains listed below, sequenced in a study of blood T cell repertoires in COVID-19. The protocol was immunoSEQ multiplex PCR, while the TCRdb copy is restricted to in-frame clones and leaves out a portion. The sample includes some 87,000 clones, about 81% of them seen just once. Input material: peripheral blood. The receptors originated from a human donor in a cohort sampled during active COVID-19.

The rearrangement joins TRBV9 to TRBJ2-3; 10 nucleotides align to TRBD2. Trimming at V came to 0 bases and at J to 4 bases, leaving 8 bases not matched to a gene. Per germline, CDR1 SGDLS and CDR2 YYNGEE. This CDR3 has 17 residues. This CDR3 reads CASSVAPSSGGSDTQYF. CDR3 nucleotide sequence: TGTGCCAGCAGCGTAGCTCCCTCTAGCGGGGGATCAGATACGCAGTATTTT. Supplemented by reference TRBV9 and TRBJ2-3, the full variable domain reads DSGVTQTPKHLITATGQRVTLRCSPRSGDLSVYWYQQSLDQGLQFLIQYYNGEERAKGNILERFSAQQFPDLHSELNLSSLELGDSALYFCASSVAPSSGGSDTQYFGPGTRLTVL.

This chain joins TRBV5-8 and TRBJ1-5; D is ambiguous. V gave up 4 bases and J gave up 3 bases, with 11 bases separating them. Per germline, CDR1 SGHTS and CDR2 YDEGEE. This CDR3 comprises 14 residues. The CDR3 is CASSDRQLNQPQHF. The DNA for the CDR3 is TGTGCCAGCAGCGATCGACAACTCAATCAGCCCCAGCATTTT.

V is TRBV12-2 and J is TRBJ2-7; the D call of TRBD1 is as the table states it, not checked on the DNA. TRBV12-2 is a pseudogene locus. This CDR3 comprises 16 residues. The CDR3 coding sequence is TGTGCAAGTCGCTTCCCTAGGGGGACAGGGCCCTACGAGCAGTACTTC. Protein: CASRFPRGTGPYEQYF.

V usage is TRBV27 and J usage is TRBJ1-2; 12 bases fit TRBD1. V was clipped by 2 bases and J by 2 bases; unmatched bases: 9. This CDR3 is built from 18 residues. CDR1 and CDR2 (germline): MNHEY, SMNVEV (reference sequence). The CDR3: CASSLGGTGGRQNYGYTF. The CDR3 bases are TGTGCCAGCAGTTTAGGGGGGACAGGGGGCAGACAAAACTATGGCTACACCTTC.

V usage is TRBV23-1 and J usage is TRBJ2-5; 12 bases match TRBD1. TRBV23-1 carries the ORF label, with uncertain function. V shed 10 bases, J shed 7 bases, and the junction held 13 bases outside the gene matches. The CDR3 length is 15 residues. CDR3: CATGPGQGAIGTQYF. DNA of the CDR3: TGCGCCACCGGCCCGGGACAGGGGGCTATTGGGACCCAGTACTTC.

The genes are TRBV4-1 and TRBJ2-7; TRBD1 is a possible D gene (6 bases). The CDR3 sequence is 15 residues long. Trimming removed 1 base from V and 0 bases from J, with 10 bases in between. Germline assignment: CDR1 MGHRA and CDR2 YSYEKL. CDR3 sequence: CASSQGTVNSYEQYF. The CDR3 DNA reads TGCGCCAGCAGCCAAGGGACAGTTAACTCCTACGAGCAGTACTTC.

The V gene is TRBV5-1, the J gene TRBJ2-3, with TRBD2 matching 9 bases. The germline CDR1 and CDR2 sequences are SGHRS and YFSETQ. The CDR3 consists of 15 residues. Trimming cost V 2 bases and J 1 base; bases outside gene matches: 2. The CDR3 region has the DNA TGCGCCAGCAGCTTATCTAGCGGGGGCACAGATACGCAGTATTTT. Its translation: CASSLSSGGTDTQYF.

Ten or more counts support this clone. This CDR3 is CASSQDQRNTIYF. The CDR3 region has the DNA TGTGCCAGCAGCCAAGATCAAAGAAACACCATATATTTT. V and J are TRBV14 and TRBJ1-3; D gene uncertain. The CDR3 totals 13 residues. The germline gives CDR1 SGHDN, CDR2 FVKESK. The V end lost 0 bases, the J end lost 5 bases, and 5 bases lay between the germline ends.

The gene calls are TRBV24-1 and TRBJ2-1; 9 nucleotides line up with TRBD2. CDR1 and CDR2 from the germline V gene are KGHDR and SFDVKD. Trimming cost V 0 bases and J 7 bases; bases outside gene matches: 6. This CDR3 is built from 16 residues. The CDR3 protein is CATSDLSSGGSNEQFF. CDR3 coding DNA: TGTGCCACCAGTGATTTGTCGAGCGGGGGGAGTAATGAGCAGTTCTTC.

The chain carries TRBV3-1 (or the pseudogene TRBV3-2) and TRBJ1-1; D call uncertain. The length of the CDR3 is 11 residues. Trimming removed 0 bases at V and 8 bases at J, with 4 bases between. Per the germline V gene, CDR1 is LGHDT and CDR2 is YNNKEL (reference sequence). The CDR3 nucleotides are TGTGCCAGCAGCCAAGATCGGGAAGCTTTCTTT. Translated: CASSQDREAFF.

CDR3 sequence reads: CASSLAYGGGYQETQYF. The CDR3 region has the DNA TGTGCCAGCAGCTTAGCCTATGGCGGAGGGTACCAAGAGACCCAGTACTTC. J is TRBJ2-5 and V is TRBV7-2; possibly TRBD2 for D (6 bases). The CDR3 covers 17 residues. CDR1 is SGHTA, CDR2 FQGNSA, per germline. Trimming took off 0 bases at V and 0 bases at J, with 14 bases between the two ends. The entire variable domain, with the rest obtained from reference TRBV7-2 and TRBJ2-5, is as follows: GAGVSQSPSNKVTEKGKDVELRCDPISGHTALYWYRQSLGQGLEFLIYFQGNSAPDKSGLPSDRFSAERTGGSVSTLTIQRTQQEDSAVYLCASSLAYGGGYQETQYFGPGTRLLVL.

This clone occurred many times. This chain links TRBV6-6 with TRBJ1-2, with 7 positions matching TRBD1. Germline CDR1 is MNHNY and CDR2 is SVGAGI (reference sequence). The CDR3 covers 14 residues. With V trimmed by 7 bases and J by 0 bases, 5 bases remained unmatched. In nucleotides, the CDR3 is TGTGCCAGCACCGACAGGGCCACTAACTATGGCTACACCTTC. This translates into CASTDRATNYGYTF.

V is TRBV6-2 or TRBV6-3 and J is TRBJ2-2; 7 bases are shared with TRBD1. The germline CDR1 and CDR2 sequences are MNHEY and SVGEGT. Germline trimming cut 2 bases from V and 5 bases from J; bases unmatched to any gene: 5. CDR3 length: 15 residues. CDR3 coding DNA: TGTGCCAGCAGTTACGAGACAGGGCGGACCGGGGAGCTGTTTTTT. Protein sequence: CASSYETGRTGELFF.

This chain uses TRBV27 with TRBJ2-1, with D possibly TRBD2 on 5 matching bases. Germline V CDR1 and CDR2: MNHEY, SMNVEV (reference sequence). CDR3 length: 14 residues. V was shortened by 5 bases and J by 2 bases, with 10 bases between the two germline ends. In DNA, the CDR3 is TGTGCCAGCAGTGAAACCGGGGCCTACAATGAGCAGTTCTTC. The encoded protein is CASSETGAYNEQFF.

The chain recombines TRBV4-2 with TRBJ1-2; a possible D gene is TRBD1 (6 bases). The CDR3 sequence is 18 residues long. V lost 0 bases and J 3 bases, leaving 20 bases between the germline ends. Germline V gene data show CDR1 as LGHNA and CDR2 as YNFKEQ. The CDR3 DNA reads TGTGCCAGCAGCCAAGATACGGGGTATATGGGGGCGGACTATGGCTACACCTTC. It yields the protein CASSQDTGYMGADYGYTF.

V is TRBV21-1 and J is TRBJ1-6; the table assigns TRBD1, which was not confirmed against the DNA. TRBV21-1 is listed as a pseudogene. This CDR3 is 17 amino acids long. This CDR3 reads CASSISDSAPLNSPLHF. DNA for the CDR3: TGTGCCAGCAGCATATCTGACAGCGCTCCCCTAAATTCACCCCTCCACTTT.

The genes are TRBV28 and TRBJ2-7; TRBD1 agrees at 7 bases. V lost 6 bases, J lost 4 bases, and 9 bases stayed unmatched. Germline values: CDR1 MDHEN, CDR2 SYDVKM. The CDR3 loop spans 14 amino acids. In DNA form, the CDR3 reads TGTGCCAGCAGAGGTAGACAGGGTACTTACGAGCAGTACTTC. Its protein is CASRGRQGTYEQYF.

The chain combines TRBV7-9 with TRBJ1-1; TRBD1 is a possible D gene (6 bases). Germline lookup yields CDR1 SEHNR and CDR2 FQNEAQ (reference sequence). V was pared by 1 base and J by 3 bases, with 9 bases between. This CDR3 is 14 amino acids long. In nucleotides, the CDR3 is TGTGCCAGCAGCTTAGTGACAGGCTACACTGAAGCTTTCTTT. Its translation is CASSLVTGYTEAFF. Variable domain in full (rest from reference TRBV7-9 and TRBJ1-1): DTGVSQNPRHKITKRGQNVTFRCDPISEHNRLYWYRQTLGQGPEFLTYFQNEAQLEKSRLLSDRFSAERPKGSFSTLEIQRTEQGDSAMYLCASSLVTGYTEAFFGQGTRLTVV.

A single count supports this clone. This rearrangement joins TRBV7-3 to TRBJ1-1; unclear D gene. The V and J ends lost 0 bases and 1 base respectively, with 9 bases between them. In germline, CDR1 is SGHTA, CDR2 FQGTGA. The CDR3 is 15 residues long. The CDR3 DNA sequence: TGTGCCAGCAGCTTAACGTTGGCCAAGAACACTGAAGCTTTCTTT. Translation gives CASSLTLAKNTEAFF. Looking up the rest from reference TRBV7-3 and TRBJ1-1 gives the full variable domain: GAGVSQTPSNKVTEKGKYVELRCDPISGHTALYWYRQSLGQGPEFLIYFQGTGAADDSGLPNDRFFAVRPEGSVSTLKIQRTERGDSAVYLCASSLTLAKNTEAFFGQGTRLTVV.

The DNA for the CDR3 is TGTGCCAGCAGGGACAGTTTGTTAAATCAGCCCCAGCATTTT. It encodes CASRDSLLNQPQHF. The J gene is TRBJ1-5, the V gene TRBV2, with TRBD1 as a possible D gene (6 bases). This CDR3 contains 14 residues. V lost 6 bases, J lost 4 bases, and 13 bases lay in between. Germline V gene sequence: CDR1 SNHLY, CDR2 FYNNEI.

The gene calls are TRBV7-2 and TRBJ2-5; 10 positions agree with TRBD2. V lost 0 bases, J lost 2 bases, and 3 bases stayed unmatched. From germline, CDR1 is SGHTA and CDR2 FQGNSA. The CDR3 loop spans 16 amino acids. The CDR3 loop reads CASSLALAGAQETQYF. CDR3 nucleotides: TGTGCCAGCAGCTTAGCCCTAGCGGGGGCACAAGAGACCCAGTACTTC.

This chain connects TRBV9 to TRBJ2-7; 8 bases line up with TRBD2. The J segment lost 2 bases and the V segment lost 1 base, leaving 5 bases of the junction unmatched. Per the germline V gene, CDR1 is SGDLS and CDR2 is YYNGEE. The CDR3 consists of 15 residues. CDR3 in amino acids: CASSVSPGGTYEQYF. The CDR3 bases are TGTGCCAGCAGCGTATCCCCGGGAGGGACCTACGAGCAGTACTTC.

This chain links TRBV5-5 with TRBJ1-5; tentative D call: TRBD1 (6 bases). The CDR3 sequence is 15 residues long. The V end was cut by 4 bases, the J end by 1 base, with 12 bases between. CDR1 is SGHKS, CDR2 YYEKEE, per germline (reference sequence). CDR3: CASSPKTGSNQPQHF. Written as DNA, the CDR3 is TGTGCCAGCAGCCCGAAAACAGGGAGCAATCAGCCCCAGCATTTT.

This clone came up once. This chain links TRBV4-2 with TRBJ2-5; no clear D. Trimming removed 0 bases from V and 2 bases from J, with 10 bases in between. This CDR3 spans 15 amino acids. Germline V gene data show CDR1 as LGHNA and CDR2 as YNFKEQ. As DNA, the CDR3 is TGTGCCAGCAGCCAAGATTTAAACAGACAAGAGACCCAGTACTTC. This sequence encodes CASSQDLNRQETQYF.

V usage is TRBV19 and J usage is TRBJ2-3, with 8 bases identical to TRBD1. Trimming at V came to 7 bases and at J to 4 bases, leaving 10 bases not matched to a gene. The CDR3 has 15 residues. Germline CDR1 reads LNHDA; CDR2 reads SQIVND (reference sequence). The CDR3 bases are TGTGCCAGTACCCACAGGGGGATAAAGGCAGATACGCAGTATTTT. Residues: CASTHRGIKADTQYF.

The chain combines TRBV6-2 or TRBV6-3 with TRBJ2-2, with 8 bases identical to TRBD1. The CDR3 is made up of 15 amino acids. Germline V CDR1 and CDR2: MNHEY, SVGEGT. Trimming removed 5 bases from V and 4 bases from J; junction bases left unmatched: 6. The CDR3: CASSGQGSVTGELFF. CDR3 in DNA: TGTGCCAGCAGTGGACAGGGTTCGGTCACCGGGGAGCTGTTTTTT.

This chain uses TRBV11-2 with TRBJ1-3; D unresolved. The germline V gene has CDR1 SGHAT and CDR2 FQNNGV. Trimming cost V 3 bases and J 9 bases, with 9 bases left between them. The length of the CDR3 is 12 residues. In DNA, the CDR3 is TGTGCCAGCAGCTTGGCGGGAGTCACCATATATTTT. Protein: CASSLAGVTIYF.

The rearrangement joins TRBV15 to TRBJ2-7; weak D call: TRBD1 (6 bases). The CDR3 spans 14 residues. V was shortened by 2 bases and J by 3 bases, with 11 bases between the two germline ends. CDR1 and CDR2 from the germline V gene are LNHNV and YYDKDF (reference sequence). CDR3 DNA sequence: TGTGCCACCAGCAGACCACAGGGTTTCTACGAGCAGTACTTC. Its translation is CATSRPQGFYEQYF.

This clone was recorded once. The chain is built from TRBV4-3 and TRBJ2-3, with 9 bases identical to TRBD2. V trimming: 3 bases; J trimming: 1 base; junction bases outside the gene matches: 8. The germline V gene encodes CDR1 LGHNA and CDR2 YSLEER. The CDR3 runs to 17 residues. The DNA of the CDR3 is TGCGCCAGCAGCCAGAGACATATAGCGGGGGGCACAGATACGCAGTATTTT. Protein sequence: CASSQRHIAGGTDTQYF.

There are a few counts of this clone. The rearrangement uses TRBV30 and TRBJ1-5, with D perhaps TRBD1 (6 bases). From germline, CDR1 is GTSNPN and CDR2 SVGIG (reference sequence). This CDR3 comprises 15 residues. V lost 3 bases to trimming and J lost 4 bases, with 16 bases between them. The CDR3 region is CAWSAQGLWNQPQHF. CDR3 DNA sequence: TGTGCCTGGAGCGCCCAGGGGTTGTGGAATCAGCCCCAGCATTTT.